Below are 21 T cell receptor beta chains sequenced from a single sample in a study of early T cells in non-severe SARS-CoV-2 infection. TCRdb passed the 5' RACE reads through MiXCR, listing each CDR3 protein once. The profile shows some 98,000 distinct CDR3 sequences, approximately 10% of them singletons. The sequenced sample was whole blood. Receptors were obtained from an adult who was a healthcare worker with PCR-confirmed SARS-CoV-2 infection or an uninfected control (not recorded which).

This clonotype came up many times. This chain uses TRBV7-9 with TRBJ2-7, with 8 bases identical to TRBD1. In germline, CDR1 is SEHNR, CDR2 FQNEAQ (reference sequence). Trimming cost V 1 base and J 1 base; bases outside gene matches: 9. This CDR3 has 17 amino acids. In DNA, the CDR3 is TGTGCCAGCAGCTTAGGACCGGGACAGGTGATATCCTACGAGCAGTACTTC. Translated, it gives CASSLGPGQVISYEQYF. Combining the CDR3 with reference TRBV7-9 and TRBJ2-7 gives the whole variable domain DTGVSQNPRHKITKRGQNVTFRCDPISEHNRLYWYRQTLGQGPEFLTYFQNEAQLEKSRLLSDRFSAERPKGSFSTLEIQRTEQGDSAMYLCASSLGPGQVISYEQYFGPGTRLTVT.

V is TRBV20-1 and J is TRBJ1-4; a possible D gene is TRBD1 (6 bases). This CDR3 contains 12 residues. Germline CDR1 reads DFQATT; CDR2 reads SNEGSKA (reference sequence). V lost 5 bases, J lost 5 bases, and 9 bases lay in between. The CDR3 protein is CSASQGNEKLFF. The DNA of the CDR3 is TGCAGTGCTTCACAGGGAAATGAAAAACTGTTTTTT.

The table lists this clonotype with a few counts. This chain uses TRBV11-2 with TRBJ1-2; D is unclear. V was cut by 5 bases and J by 7 bases, with 17 bases left in between. The CDR3 runs 14 residues. Germline V CDR1 and CDR2: SGHAT, FQNNGV. The CDR3: CASSPTRQIAGYTF. The CDR3 DNA reads as TGTGCCAGCAGCCCCACACGACAAATCGCTGGCTACACCTTC. The full variable domain, its missing parts supplied by reference TRBV11-2 and TRBJ1-2, is EAGVAQSPRYKIIEKRQSVAFWCNPISGHATLYWYQQILGQGPKLLIQFQNNGVVDDSQLPKDRFSAERLKGVDSTLKIQPAKLEDSAVYLCASSPTRQIAGYTFGSGTRLTVV.

This clonotype was counted ten times or more. The V gene is TRBV20-1, the J gene TRBJ1-2, with D uncertain. Germline V gene data show CDR1 as DFQATT and CDR2 as SNEGSKA (reference sequence). This CDR3 has 12 amino acids. V lost 6 bases to trimming and J lost 10 bases, with 18 bases between them. The CDR3 sequence: CSALDPFTDYTF. The CDR3 DNA is TGCAGTGCCCTGGACCCATTTACGGACTACACCTTC.

This clonotype was detected ten times or more. V gene TRBV21-1 combines with J gene TRBJ1-5; TRBD1, the D gene given by the table, was not confirmed from the DNA. TRBV21-1 is shown as a pseudogene. The CDR3 has 13 amino acids. CDR3 coding DNA: TGTGCCAGCAGCACCCGGGTGGGTATTCCCCAGCATTTT. This codes for CASSTRVGIPQHF.

In its sample, this clonotype was seen a few times. The chain uses TRBV5-4 and TRBJ2-3; D is unclear. Per the germline V gene, CDR1 is SGHNT and CDR2 is YYREEE (reference sequence). The CDR3 length is 15 residues. The ends were cut back, 7 bases at V and 0 bases at J, with 15 bases in the middle. The CDR3 DNA reads as TGTGCCAGCGAACAAAACCCCGAGAGCACAGATACGCAGTATTTT. It is translated as CASEQNPESTDTQYF.

The gene calls are TRBV3-1 and TRBJ2-1; D is uncertain. The V gene's germline CDR1 is LGHDT and CDR2 YNNKEL (reference sequence). The CDR3 consists of 14 residues. Trimming pared 4 bases from V and 9 bases from J, leaving 16 bases between. As DNA, the CDR3 is TGTGCCAGCAGCCCTACGAGCGAAGAACTTGAGCAGTTCTTC. It encodes CASSPTSEELEQFF.

The V and J genes are TRBV30 and TRBJ2-5, with D maybe TRBD2 (5 bases). V lost 7 bases and J lost 1, with 13 bases in between. CDR3 length: 13 residues. CDR1 is GTSNPN, CDR2 SVGIG, per germline (reference sequence). CDR3 in amino acids: CALALALQETQYF. CDR3 coding DNA: TGTGCCTTGGCCCTAGCCCTCCAAGAGACCCAGTACTTC.

V is TRBV10-3 and J is TRBJ2-7, with 8 nucleotides matching TRBD1. V lost 4 bases and J lost 2; bases outside the gene matches: 7. CDR3 size: 15 residues. Germline-derived CDR1 and CDR2 are ENHRY and SYGVKD. The CDR3 spells CAISGSRDRTYEQYF. CDR3 bases: TGTGCCATCAGTGGTTCCCGGGACAGGACCTACGAGCAGTACTTC.

J is TRBJ2-3 and V is TRBV7-9; D gene uncertain. The CDR3 sequence is 15 residues long. CDR1 is SEHNR and CDR2 is FQNEAQ in the germline V gene (reference sequence). The V end lost 6 bases, the J end lost 1 base, and 14 bases lay between the germline ends. The CDR3 DNA reads as TGTGCCAGCAGGATGAAAACTCGCGGCACAGATACGCAGTATTTT. Its translation: CASRMKTRGTDTQYF. The whole variable domain, remainder taken from reference TRBV7-9 and TRBJ2-3, is DTGVSQNPRHKITKRGQNVTFRCDPISEHNRLYWYRQTLGQGPEFLTYFQNEAQLEKSRLLSDRFSAERPKGSFSTLEIQRTEQGDSAMYLCASRMKTRGTDTQYFGPGTRLTVL.

The rearrangement links TRBV4-2 to TRBJ1-6; D is perhaps TRBD1 (5 bases). The germline gives CDR1 LGHNA, CDR2 YNFKEQ. This CDR3 comprises 14 residues. V lost 1 base and J lost 9, with 10 bases in between. CDR3 nucleotides: TGTGCCAGCAGCCAAGTTGACAGCGCTTCACCCCTCCACTTT. Its translation is CASSQVDSASPLHF.

The table lists this clonotype with many counts. This sequence joins TRBV12-3 or TRBV12-4 and TRBJ1-5, with unresolved D. The CDR3 runs to 15 residues. V lost 3 bases, J lost 5 bases, and 14 bases lay in between. CDR3 residues: CASSFQPEGYQPQHF. The CDR3 DNA reads as TGTGCCAGCAGTTTTCAGCCCGAGGGCTATCAGCCCCAGCATTTT.

This clonotype was observed a single time. Since a much larger clone is just one base distant, this may be a read error. It is likely a read error, because the conserved phenylalanine at the end of the CDR3 is missing. This sequence joins TRBV5-6 and TRBJ1-3; D is perhaps TRBD1 (6 bases). Trimming stripped 4 bases from V and 8 bases from J, with 10 bases between. This CDR3 has 12 amino acids. Germline lookup yields CDR1 SGHDT and CDR2 YYEEEE. The CDR3 coding sequence is TGTGCCAGCAGCCAAGGGGGAGACACCATATATCTT. Translated, it gives CASSQGGDTIYL.

The table lists this clonotype with many counts. This chain links TRBV20-1 with TRBJ1-1; D is possibly TRBD1 (6 bases). The CDR3 has 13 residues. Germline CDR1 reads DFQATT; CDR2 reads SNEGSKA (reference sequence). V was cut by 3 bases and J by 3 bases, with 11 bases left in between. The CDR3 region is CSASPGADTEAFF. The CDR3 DNA follows: TGCAGTGCTAGCCCGGGGGCGGACACTGAAGCTTTCTTT.

In this sample, this clonotype turned up many times. The chain uses TRBV28 and TRBJ1-5; no definite D call. V was trimmed by 6 bases and J by 5 bases, leaving 5 bases between them. CDR1 MDHEN and CDR2 SYDVKM come from the germline V gene. The CDR3 has 11 residues. The CDR3 sequence: CASSFHQPQHF. CDR3 in DNA: TGTGCCAGCAGCTTTCATCAGCCCCAGCATTTT.

This clonotype has just a few counts. The V and J genes are TRBV28 and TRBJ2-7; D call uncertain. Trimming removed 5 bases from V and 3 bases from J, with 11 bases in between. The CDR3 runs 13 residues. Germline CDR1 and CDR2: MDHEN and SYDVKM. The CDR3 is CASSGSYLYEQYF. The CDR3, as DNA: TGTGCCAGCAGTGGATCTTACCTCTACGAGCAGTACTTC.

The chain links TRBV7-2 to TRBJ1-1; D possibly corresponds to TRBD1 (5 bases). Trimming took off 6 bases at V and 7 bases at J, with 15 bases between the two ends. This CDR3 contains 13 residues. Germline V gives CDR1 SGHTA, CDR2 FQGNSA. DNA for the CDR3: TGTGCCAGCAGATATACAGGAGACAGTGAAGCTTTCTTT. Its translation: CASRYTGDSEAFF. Filled out from reference TRBV7-2 and TRBJ1-1, the complete variable domain reads GAGVSQSPSNKVTEKGKDVELRCDPISGHTALYWYRQSLGQGLEFLIYFQGNSAPDKSGLPSDRFSAERTGGSVSTLTIQRTQQEDSAVYLCASRYTGDSEAFFGQGTRLTVV.

On this clonotype: This may come from a read error, since a much larger clone is one base off. The chain employs TRBV6-5 and TRBJ2-7, with 8 bases lining up with TRBD1. V was clipped by 8 bases and J by 1 base; unmatched bases: 10. Germline V gives CDR1 MNHEY, CDR2 SVGAGI. This CDR3 comprises 15 residues. The CDR3 here is CASRRSGQVSYEQYF. CDR3 in DNA: TGTGCCAGCCGTAGGTCGGGACAGGTGTCCTACGAGCAGTACTTC.

This clonotype was recorded many times. The chain couples TRBV7-3 to TRBJ2-5; the match to TRBD2 covers 10 bases. Germline-derived CDR1 and CDR2 are SGHTA and FQGTGA. J gave up 5 bases and V 2 bases, and 5 bases lay outside the gene matches. The CDR3 runs to 15 residues. Written as DNA, the CDR3 is TGTGCCAGCAGCTTACAGCTAGCGGGAGTTGAGACCCAGTACTTC. Translation: CASSLQLAGVETQYF.

The J gene is TRBJ2-5, the V gene TRBV11-2; TRBD2 agrees at 9 bases. Germline-derived CDR1 and CDR2 are SGHAT and FQNNGV. After removal of 1 base from V and 3 bases from J, the junction contained 0 bases not matched to a gene. This CDR3 has 14 residues. The CDR3 region is CASSLGLAEETQYF. CDR3 coding DNA: TGTGCCAGCAGCTTAGGACTAGCGGAAGAGACCCAGTACTTC. Filled out from reference TRBV11-2 and TRBJ2-5, the complete variable domain reads EAGVAQSPRYKIIEKRQSVAFWCNPISGHATLYWYQQILGQGPKLLIQFQNNGVVDDSQLPKDRFSAERLKGVDSTLKIQPAKLEDSAVYLCASSLGLAEETQYFGPGTRLLVL.

This clonotype was recorded many times. The V and J genes are TRBV9 and TRBJ2-3; 7 nucleotides agree with TRBD1. The CDR3 totals 16 residues. The germline gives CDR1 SGDLS, CDR2 YYNGEE. V lost 4 bases to trimming and J lost 4 bases; unmatched junction nucleotides: 12. CDR3 sequence reads: CASSPQTGSGADTQYF. DNA of the CDR3: TGTGCCAGCAGCCCCCAGACAGGGTCCGGTGCAGATACGCAGTATTTT.